This T cell receptor (beta chain) was identified during a study of response to subunit inactivated influenza vaccine. Study findings and constraints: The authors put forward the suggestion that each seasonal influenza vaccination may bring in only a limited number of new T cells.

For this clonotype: Its specificity is unknown.

TCRdb itself ran the RT-PCR reads through MiXCR, one entry per CDR3 protein. The sample gives approximately 730,000 distinct CDR3 sequences, around 14% of which show up once; 5.5% to 8% is in the top ten. Per the germline V gene, CDR1 is SGHTA and CDR2 is FQGNSA. V lost 6 bases to trimming and J lost 6 bases, with 16 bases between them. The CDR3 sequence is 14 residues long. This clonotype was obtained from a man aged 50 to 60 who received an inactivated influenza vaccine. Sequencing used PBMCs from blood, obtained roughly 2 weeks before vaccination. This rearrangement joins TRBV7-2 to TRBJ2-3, with no clear D. The CDR3 protein is CASRPPGASDTQYF. CDR3 coding DNA: TGTGCCAGCAGACCCCCTGGAGCGAGTGATACGCAGTATTTT.